These T cell receptor beta chains were read from a single sample in a study of shared clonotypes between healthy human individuals. Assay used: immunoSEQ multiplex PCR; TCRdb lists only in-frame clones, some missing. In the table there are approximately 400,000 clones, around 96% of which are singletons. Sequencing was done on a sample of memory CD8+ T cells sorted from blood. The receptor source for this set is a man aged 25 to 40 in good health. The conserved cysteine and the conserved F or W are not part of the CDR3 here. The order of the fields is J gene, V gene, CDR3 protein.

TRBJ2-7 | TRBV28 | ASSPVHGYEQY
TRBJ1-1 | TRBV5-1 | ASSLARDRGGSSSEAF
TRBJ1-4 | TRBV7-9 | ASSLVAGEAEKLF
TRBJ2-7 | TRBV11-2 | ASSGTGSSYEQY
TRBJ1-2 | TRBV6-6 | ASSYDNYGYT
TRBJ2-7 | TRBV19 | ASSTQGLAGVAEQY
TRBJ2-2 | TRBV6-4 | ASSDSANTGELF
TRBJ2-2 | TRBV11-2 | ASSWAFRGVAGELF
TRBJ2-7 | TRBV10-3 | AISETSEQY
TRBJ2-7 | TRBV7-6 | ASSLAGAYEQY
TRBJ2-1 | TRBV5-6 | ASSPGGYNEQF
TRBJ2-2 | TRBV7-3 | ASSLMGREGLPGELF
TRBJ2-5 | TRBV28 | ASSLWSGQETQY
TRBJ2-1 | TRBV29-1 | SARTSRSGYNEQF
TRBJ1-3 | TRBV28 | ASSFRGGNTIY
TRBJ1-5 | TRBV19 | ASSPGYQPQH
TRBJ2-7 | TRBV18 | ASSPSGSYEQY
TRBJ2-1 | TRBV29-1 | SVAGSYNEQF
TRBJ2-2 | TRBV7-9 | ASRQPWASDTGELF
TRBJ2-3 | TRBV5-1 | ASNLGLSLTDTQY
TRBJ2-1 | TRBV13 | ASSPIAEGSYNEQF
TRBJ2-7 | TRBV19 | ASKLRRDSYEQY
TRBJ2-5 | TRBV18 | ASSGLAGDQETQY
TRBJ2-2 | TRBV4-1 | ASSQVVGAVTGELF
TRBJ1-5 | TRBV28 | ASSFSRGGGRNNQPQH
TRBJ2-7 | TRBV5-1 | ASTLAGGIAQREQY
TRBJ1-2 | TRBV5-6 | ASSAITGGNHGYT
TRBJ2-5 | TRBV4-2 | ASSQGGGPKQETQY
TRBJ2-2 | TRBV5-1 | ASSLAASGSNTGELF
TRBJ1-1 | TRBV6-6 | ASSYQGSPYTEAF
TRBJ1-1 | TRBV6-5 | ASSYLLRGFAEAF
TRBJ2-3 | TRBV6-1 | ASSVRENTDTQY
TRBJ2-1 | TRBV11-2 | ASSLEPFPLGRV
TRBJ2-2 | TRBV5-4 | ASSLARGELF
TRBJ2-2 | TRBV2 | ASSEVGRELF
TRBJ2-7 | TRBV2 | ASSTWVGLFYEQY
TRBJ2-1 | TRBV30 | ARSRYSYNEQF
TRBJ1-2 | TRBV28 | ASSLGNRVNYGYT
TRBJ2-3 | TRBV25-1 | ASNDAAAGDTQY
TRBJ1-6 | TRBV30 | AWSVRGVGNSPLH
TRBJ2-3 | TRBV5-1 | ASSFHSFTDTQY
TRBJ2-1 | TRBV19 | ASSIWRELDNEQF
TRBJ2-7 | TRBV28 | ASSLSSGSSYEQY
TRBJ1-1 | TRBV20-1 | SRSRDTEAF
TRBJ1-4 | TRBV19 | ASSSGQDQEKLF
TRBJ1-5 | TRBV18 | ASSRDRGFQPQH
TRBJ2-7 | TRBV2 | ASSERTGANEQY
TRBJ1-2 | TRBV29-1 | SVGSKDYT
TRBJ2-1 | TRBV15 | ATSRGIYSGGSSYNEQF
TRBJ2-3 | TRBV18 | ASSRRKGTSTDTQY
TRBJ2-5 | TRBV25-1 | ASSNRGRGETQY
TRBJ1-5 | TRBV10-3 | AISESSSPQH
TRBJ2-3 | TRBV6-1 | ASLGGFRTDTQY
TRBJ2-7 | TRBV2 | ASSGTRY
TRBJ2-5 | TRBV11-2 | ASSLAGLGGRETQY
TRBJ2-5 | TRBV19 | ASSIDSGRETQY
TRBJ1-1 | TRBV28 | ASRDEPGTNTEAF
TRBJ2-1 | TRBV9 | ASKGSLAGGGSSYNEQF
TRBJ2-7 | TRBV7-9 | ASSLVGEQY
TRBJ1-5 | TRBV6-1 | ASSESRVNQPQH